Below, 13 T cell receptor beta chains from the same sample are listed, as sequenced in a study of cytomegalovirus exposure and HLA in healthy donors. PCR primers comprised 60 Vbeta and 13 Jbeta primers. Assay: immunoSEQ multiplex PCR; the TCRdb copy retains only in-frame clones and omits some. Here the sample spans under 200,000 clones, around four fifths being singletons. The material sequenced was PBMCs. The receptors stem from a man younger than 30 in good health and CMV-seronegative.

This chain links TRBV10-3 with TRBJ1-4; 10 bases line up with TRBD1. CDR1 is ENHRY and CDR2 is SYGVKD in the germline V gene. Losses at the gene ends were 6 bases for V and 7 bases for J; bases not matched to a gene: 5. The CDR3 consists of 14 residues. The CDR3 DNA reads as TGTGCCATCAGCGAGGACAGGGGGGGTGAAAAACTGTTTTTT. This sequence encodes CAISEDRGGEKLFF.

The chain joins TRBV19 to TRBJ2-2; maybe TRBD1 (7 bases). Germline loops: CDR1 LNHDA, CDR2 SQIVND (reference sequence). V gave up 3 bases and J gave up 4 bases, with 12 bases separating them. The CDR3 runs 15 residues. CDR3 amino acids: CASSMEGAGTGELFF. CDR3 bases: TGTGCCAGTAGTATGGAGGGGGCGGGCACCGGGGAGCTGTTTTTT.

The chain is built from TRBV7-9 and TRBJ1-3; 7 bases fit TRBD1. V lost 5 bases and J lost 1; bases outside the gene matches: 8. CDR1 and CDR2 (germline): SEHNR, FQNEAQ (reference sequence). The CDR3 runs 16 residues. The CDR3 DNA reads as TGTGCCAGCAGCCCCTTACTGACAGGGTCTGGAAACACCATATATTTT. Its translation is CASSPLLTGSGNTIYF.

This sequence joins TRBV6-5 and TRBJ2-7; 9 bases are shared with TRBD1. The V gene end was trimmed by 2 bases and the J gene end by 2 bases; junction bases not matched to a gene: 7. Per the germline V gene, CDR1 is MNHEY and CDR2 is SVGAGI. The CDR3 spans 16 residues. CDR3 bases: TGTGCCAGCAGTTACGACAGGGACAGGGACCCCTACGAGCAGTACTTC. This gives the protein CASSYDRDRDPYEQYF.

The V gene is TRBV29-1, the J gene TRBJ1-5, with 7 bases aligning to TRBD1. This CDR3 is built from 14 residues. After removal of 6 bases from V and 0 bases from J, the junction contained 5 bases not matched to a gene. Looked up from germline, CDR1 is SQVTM and CDR2 is ANQGSEA. The CDR3 DNA reads TGCAGCGTGGTGACAGGGTATAGCAATCAGCCCCAGCATTTT. Protein product: CSVVTGYSNQPQHF.

V is TRBV7-9 and J is TRBJ2-3; 7 bases map to TRBD1. This CDR3 has 14 amino acids. Germline CDR1 reads SEHNR; CDR2 reads FQNEAQ (reference sequence). J lost 2 bases, V lost 4 bases, and 3 bases had no gene match. CDR3 DNA sequence: TGTGCCAGCAGCTCGGGACAGATCACAGATACGCAGTATTTT. Its translation: CASSSGQITDTQYF.

V usage is TRBV5-1 and J usage is TRBJ1-4, with D possibly TRBD1 on 6 matching bases. The CDR3 length is 14 residues. Deletions cut 0 bases from V and 8 bases from J, with 11 bases between. The germline gives CDR1 SGHRS, CDR2 YFSETQ. CDR3 amino acids: CASSLVGGEEKLFF. The DNA for the CDR3 is TGCGCCAGCAGCTTGGTAGGGGGAGAAGAAAAACTGTTTTTT.

The chain couples TRBV9 to TRBJ2-2, with D uncertain. There are 15 residues in the CDR3. Per germline, CDR1 SGDLS and CDR2 YYNGEE. V gave up 2 bases and J gave up 3 bases, with 11 bases separating them. CDR3 region: CASSVSDGYTGELFF. The DNA of the CDR3 is TGTGCCAGCAGCGTCAGCGACGGCTACACCGGGGAGCTGTTTTTT.

On this clone: This sample includes further DNA sequences coding for the same CDR3. The chain uses TRBV2 and TRBJ2-2; D remains ambiguous. V gave up 6 bases and J gave up 1 base, with 6 bases separating them. The CDR3 consists of 13 residues. The germline V gene has CDR1 SNHLY and CDR2 FYNNEI. The CDR3 DNA is TGTGCCAGCAGCACAGAGAACACCGGGGAGCTGTTTTTT. Its protein is CASSTENTGELFF.

The chain has TRBV4-1 and TRBJ2-1, with D maybe TRBD1 (7 bases). The V gene's germline CDR1 is MGHRA and CDR2 YSYEKL. The V and J ends lost 4 bases and 6 bases respectively, with 19 bases between them. The CDR3 sequence is 16 residues long. DNA of the CDR3: TGCGCCAGCAGCCCACAGGGGCGGGAAATCGGCAATGAGCAGTTCTTC. Translation: CASSPQGREIGNEQFF.

V usage is TRBV5-1 and J usage is TRBJ2-7; possibly TRBD1 for D (7 bases). Trimming took off 2 bases at V and 6 bases at J, with 15 bases between the two ends. Germline V CDR1 and CDR2: SGHRS, YFSETQ. The length of the CDR3 is 14 residues. The DNA of the CDR3 is TGCGCCAGCAGCTTATCAGGGGGGTATGTCGAGCAGTACTTC. Its translation: CASSLSGGYVEQYF.

The chain is built from TRBV27 and TRBJ2-1, with D perhaps TRBD2 (5 bases). V lost 3 bases, J lost 0 bases, and 9 bases lay in between. The CDR3 spans 15 residues. In germline, CDR1 is MNHEY, CDR2 SMNVEV (reference sequence). As DNA, the CDR3 is TGTGCCAGCAGTTTCAGCGGCGGCTCCTACAATGAGCAGTTCTTC. Its protein product is CASSFSGGSYNEQFF.

V is TRBV5-4 and J is TRBJ2-2, with a weak D call TRBD2 (6 bases). Trimming left V 4 bases short and J 6 bases short, with 16 bases between. Per the germline V gene, CDR1 is SGHNT and CDR2 is YYREEE (reference sequence). The CDR3 extends over 15 amino acids. CDR3 coding DNA: TGTGCCAGCAGCCCGAGACTAGAATGGGCCGGGGAGCTGTTTTTT. It is translated as CASSPRLEWAGELFF.